This TCR beta chain was found in a study of T cells in Graves' hyperthyroidism and ophthalmopathy. Study-level findings and limits: The authors' 13 V-J model separated ophthalmopathy from stable hyperthyroidism.

About this clonotype: Its antigen remains unidentified.

There are 14 residues in the CDR3. The V gene's germline CDR1 is LNHDA and CDR2 SQIVND (reference sequence). Deletions cut 3 bases from V and 2 bases from J, with 10 bases between. From RNA transcripts, TCR beta CDR3 regions were amplified. With the HTBI primer set, the TCR CDR3 went through a first round of RT-PCR. Each CDR3 protein gets one entry after TCRdb re-called the multiplex PCR reads with MiXCR. Of some 760,000 distinct CDR3 sequences listed, 14% were seen once; the top ten hold 10%. The sample consisted of blood. This clonotype was sampled from a woman younger than 35 with Graves' hyperthyroidism. This chain links TRBV19 with TRBJ1-1; a weak D match, TRBD1 (6 bases). DNA of the CDR3: TGTGCCAGTAGTATCTTGGGGGGCAACACTGAAGCTTTCTTT. Residues: CASSILGGNTEAFF. The whole variable domain, filled in from reference TRBV19 and TRBJ1-1, reads DGGITQSPKYLFRKEGQNVTLSCEQNLNHDAMYWYRQDPGQGLRLIYYSQIVNDFQKGDIAEGYSVSREKKESFPLTVTSAQKNPTAFYLCASSILGGNTEAFFGQGTRLTVV.